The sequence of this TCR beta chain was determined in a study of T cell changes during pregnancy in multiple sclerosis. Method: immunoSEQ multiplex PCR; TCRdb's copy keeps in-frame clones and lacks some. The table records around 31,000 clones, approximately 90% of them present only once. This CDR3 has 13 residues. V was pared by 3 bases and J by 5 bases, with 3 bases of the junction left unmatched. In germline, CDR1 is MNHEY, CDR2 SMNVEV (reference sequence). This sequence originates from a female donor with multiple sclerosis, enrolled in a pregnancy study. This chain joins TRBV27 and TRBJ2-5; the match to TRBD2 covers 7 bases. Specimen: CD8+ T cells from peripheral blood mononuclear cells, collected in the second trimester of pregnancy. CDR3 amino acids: CASSFGGGETQYF. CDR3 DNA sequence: TGTGCCAGCAGTTTTGGGGGAGGGGAGACCCAGTACTTC.